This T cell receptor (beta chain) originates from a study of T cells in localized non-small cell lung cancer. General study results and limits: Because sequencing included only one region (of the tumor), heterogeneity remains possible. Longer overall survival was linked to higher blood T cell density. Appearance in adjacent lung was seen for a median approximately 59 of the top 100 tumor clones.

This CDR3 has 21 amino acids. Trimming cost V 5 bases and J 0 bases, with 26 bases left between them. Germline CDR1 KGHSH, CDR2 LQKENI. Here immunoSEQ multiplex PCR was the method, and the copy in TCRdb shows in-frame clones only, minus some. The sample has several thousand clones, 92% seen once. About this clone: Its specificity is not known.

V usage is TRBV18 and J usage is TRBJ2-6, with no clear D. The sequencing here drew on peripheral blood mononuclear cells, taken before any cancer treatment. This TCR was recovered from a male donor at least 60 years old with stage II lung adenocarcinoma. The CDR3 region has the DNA TGTGCCAGCTCAGAAAAAGTTAATCGACTGGGGTGGTTCTCTGGGGCCAACGTCCTGACTTTC. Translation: CASSEKVNRLGWFSGANVLTF.